This T cell receptor beta chain was captured in a study of identical twins. Broader study findings: Whereas memory repertoires showed no such difference, abundant cord blood beta clonotypes carried fewer insertions. A cross-sectional statistical analysis, not follow-up of the same donors, supported the conclusions.

Donors were all healthy Caucasians. J gave up 1 base and V 4 bases, and 0 bases lay outside the gene matches. There are 15 residues in the CDR3. Germline V gene lookup returns CDR1 LGHNA and CDR2 YNFKEQ. With respect to this clonotype: Its antigen is not known. The conserved closing phenylalanine or tryptophan is absent in this CDR3, likely reflecting a read error.

Template switching, a step in the protocol, added a universal primer site, and cDNA carried unique molecular identifiers. TCRdb re-called the 5' RACE reads through MiXCR, storing one row per CDR3 protein. The sample lists around 1.7 million distinct CDR3 sequences; roughly 35% were seen once. The sequenced sample consisted of cord blood. This clonotype was sampled from a newborn girl in good health. The chain uses TRBV4-2 and TRBJ2-3; 12 bases agree with TRBD2. CDR3 sequence: CASSRTSGGTDTQYA. In DNA form, the CDR3 reads TGTGCCAGCAGCCGGACTAGCGGGGGCACAGATACGCAGTATGCT.